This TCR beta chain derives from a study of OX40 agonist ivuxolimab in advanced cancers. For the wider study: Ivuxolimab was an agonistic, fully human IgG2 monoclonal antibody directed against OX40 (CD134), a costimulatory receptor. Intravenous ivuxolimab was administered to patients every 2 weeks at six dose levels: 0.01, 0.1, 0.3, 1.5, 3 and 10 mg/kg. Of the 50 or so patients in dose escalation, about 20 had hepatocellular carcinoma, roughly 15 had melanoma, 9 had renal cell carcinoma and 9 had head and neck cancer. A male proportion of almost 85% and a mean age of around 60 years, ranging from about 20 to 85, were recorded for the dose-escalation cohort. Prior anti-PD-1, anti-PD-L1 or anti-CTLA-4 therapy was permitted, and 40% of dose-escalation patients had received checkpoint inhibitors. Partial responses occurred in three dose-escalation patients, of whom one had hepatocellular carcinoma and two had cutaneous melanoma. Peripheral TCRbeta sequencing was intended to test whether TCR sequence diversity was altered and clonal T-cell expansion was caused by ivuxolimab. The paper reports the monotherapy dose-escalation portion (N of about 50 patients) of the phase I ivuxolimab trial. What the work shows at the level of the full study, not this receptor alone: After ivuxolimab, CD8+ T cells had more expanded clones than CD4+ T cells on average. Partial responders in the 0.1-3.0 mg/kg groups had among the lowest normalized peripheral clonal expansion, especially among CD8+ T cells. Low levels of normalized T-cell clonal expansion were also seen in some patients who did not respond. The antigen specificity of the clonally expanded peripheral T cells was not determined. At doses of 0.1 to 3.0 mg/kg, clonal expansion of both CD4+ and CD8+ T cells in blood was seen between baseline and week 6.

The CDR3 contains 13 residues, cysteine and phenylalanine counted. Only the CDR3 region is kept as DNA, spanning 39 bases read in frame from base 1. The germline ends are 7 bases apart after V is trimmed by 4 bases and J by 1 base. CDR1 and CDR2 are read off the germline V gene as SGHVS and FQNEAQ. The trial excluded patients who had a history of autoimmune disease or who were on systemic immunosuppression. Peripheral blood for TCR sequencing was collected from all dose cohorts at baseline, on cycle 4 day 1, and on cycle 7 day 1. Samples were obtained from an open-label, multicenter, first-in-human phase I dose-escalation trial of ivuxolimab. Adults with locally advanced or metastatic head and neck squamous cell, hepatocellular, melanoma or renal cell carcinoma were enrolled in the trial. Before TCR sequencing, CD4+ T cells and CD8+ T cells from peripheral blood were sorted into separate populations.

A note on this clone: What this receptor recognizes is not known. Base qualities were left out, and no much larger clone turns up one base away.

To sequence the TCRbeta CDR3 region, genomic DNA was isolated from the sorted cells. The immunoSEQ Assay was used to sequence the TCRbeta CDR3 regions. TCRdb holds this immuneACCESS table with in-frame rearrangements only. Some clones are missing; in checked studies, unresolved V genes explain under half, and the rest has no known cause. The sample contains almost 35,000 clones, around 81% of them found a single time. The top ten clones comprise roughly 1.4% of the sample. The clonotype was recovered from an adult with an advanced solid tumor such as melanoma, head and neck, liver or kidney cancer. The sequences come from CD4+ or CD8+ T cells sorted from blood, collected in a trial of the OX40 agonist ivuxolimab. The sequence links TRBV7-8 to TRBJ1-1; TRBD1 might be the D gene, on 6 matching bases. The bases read TGTGCCAGCAGCTCGACAGGGAACACTGAAGCTTTCTTT. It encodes CASSSTGNTEAFF.